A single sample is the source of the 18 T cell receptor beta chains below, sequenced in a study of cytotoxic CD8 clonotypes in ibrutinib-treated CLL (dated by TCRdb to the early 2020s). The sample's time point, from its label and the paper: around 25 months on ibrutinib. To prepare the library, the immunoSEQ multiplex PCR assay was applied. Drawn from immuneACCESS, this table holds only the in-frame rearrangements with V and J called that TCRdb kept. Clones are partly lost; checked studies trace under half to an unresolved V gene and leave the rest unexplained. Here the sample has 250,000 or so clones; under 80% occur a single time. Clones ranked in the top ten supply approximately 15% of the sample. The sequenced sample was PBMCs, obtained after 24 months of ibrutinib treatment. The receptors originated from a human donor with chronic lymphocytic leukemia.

CDR3 nucleotide sequence: TGTGCCAGCAGTTACCTGACAGGGAGGGGTCGTGGCTACACCTTC. It specifies CASSYLTGRGRGYTF. The genes are TRBV6-5 and TRBJ1-2; 7 bases are shared with TRBD1. CDR3 length equals 15 residues. J was trimmed by 7 bases and V by 2 bases; bases with no gene match: 10. CDR1 and CDR2 from the germline V gene are MNHEY and SVGAGI.

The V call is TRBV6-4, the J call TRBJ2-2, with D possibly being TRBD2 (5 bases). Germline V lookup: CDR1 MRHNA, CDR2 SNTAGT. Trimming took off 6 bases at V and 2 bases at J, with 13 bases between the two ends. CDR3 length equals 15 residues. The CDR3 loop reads CASSLGGGNTGELFF. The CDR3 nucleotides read TGTGCCAGCAGCCTCGGTGGAGGCAACACCGGGGAGCTGTTTTTT.

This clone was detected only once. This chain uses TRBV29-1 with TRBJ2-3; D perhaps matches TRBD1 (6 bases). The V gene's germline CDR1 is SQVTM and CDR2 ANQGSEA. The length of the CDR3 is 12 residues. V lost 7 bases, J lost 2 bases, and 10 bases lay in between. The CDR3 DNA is TGCAGCGCCCGGGACACCACAGATACGCAGTATTTT. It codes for CSARDTTDTQYF.

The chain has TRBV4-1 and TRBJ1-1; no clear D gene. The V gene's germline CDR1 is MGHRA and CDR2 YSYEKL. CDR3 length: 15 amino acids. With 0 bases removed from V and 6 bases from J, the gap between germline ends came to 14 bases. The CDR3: CASSQDRADWAEAFF. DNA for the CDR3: TGCGCCAGCAGCCAAGATCGTGCGGACTGGGCTGAAGCTTTCTTT.

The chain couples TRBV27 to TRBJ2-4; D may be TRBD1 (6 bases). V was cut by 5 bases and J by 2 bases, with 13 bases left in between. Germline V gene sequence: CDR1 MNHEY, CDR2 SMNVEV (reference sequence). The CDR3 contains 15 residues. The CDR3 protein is CASSPQGVPKNIQYF. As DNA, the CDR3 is TGTGCCAGCAGTCCACAGGGTGTTCCCAAAAACATTCAGTACTTC.

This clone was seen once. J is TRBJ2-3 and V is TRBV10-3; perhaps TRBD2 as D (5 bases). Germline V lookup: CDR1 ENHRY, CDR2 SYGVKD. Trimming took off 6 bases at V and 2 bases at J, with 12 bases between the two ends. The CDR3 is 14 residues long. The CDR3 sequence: CAISPLVSTDTQYF. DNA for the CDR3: TGTGCCATCAGCCCACTAGTTTCCACAGATACGCAGTATTTT.

The CDR3, as DNA: TGTGCCAGCTCACCTGCGGATCAAGAGACCCAGTACTTC. Amino acid sequence: CASSPADQETQYF. J is TRBJ2-5 and V is TRBV18, with D hard to call. This CDR3 region has 13 residues. Between the trimmed V and J ends, which lost 3 bases and 2 bases, there was a span of 7 bases. Germline V CDR1 and CDR2: KGHSH, LQKENI. The full variable domain, rest sourced from reference TRBV18 and TRBJ2-5, is NAGVMQNPRHLVRRRGQEARLRCSPMKGHSHVYWYRQLPEEGLKFMVYLQKENIIDESGMPKERFSAEFPKEGPSILRIQQVVRGDSAAYFCASSPADQETQYFGPGTRLLVL.

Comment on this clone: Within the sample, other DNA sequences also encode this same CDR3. The CDR3 loop reads CASSWTGSNTEAFF. CDR3 sequence (DNA): TGCGCCAGCAGCTGGACGGGAAGTAACACTGAAGCTTTCTTT. The rearrangement links TRBV5-1 to TRBJ1-1, with no clear D. The ends were cut back, 3 bases at V and 2 bases at J, with 11 bases in the middle. This CDR3 is built from 14 residues. Looked up from germline, CDR1 is SGHRS and CDR2 is YFSETQ.

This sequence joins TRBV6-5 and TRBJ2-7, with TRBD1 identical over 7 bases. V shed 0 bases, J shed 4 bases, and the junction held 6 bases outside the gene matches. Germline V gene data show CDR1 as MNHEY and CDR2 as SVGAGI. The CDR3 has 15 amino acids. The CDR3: CASSYSTGTAYEQYF. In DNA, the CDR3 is TGTGCCAGCAGTTACTCAACCGGGACAGCATACGAGCAGTACTTC.

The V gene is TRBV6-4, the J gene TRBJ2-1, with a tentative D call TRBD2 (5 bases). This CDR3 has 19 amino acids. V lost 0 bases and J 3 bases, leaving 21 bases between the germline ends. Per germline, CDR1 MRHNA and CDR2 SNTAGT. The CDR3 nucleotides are TGTGCCAGCAGTGACTCGGAGAGGGTAGGGAGCGGCTTCTACAATGAGCAGTTCTTC. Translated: CASSDSERVGSGFYNEQFF.

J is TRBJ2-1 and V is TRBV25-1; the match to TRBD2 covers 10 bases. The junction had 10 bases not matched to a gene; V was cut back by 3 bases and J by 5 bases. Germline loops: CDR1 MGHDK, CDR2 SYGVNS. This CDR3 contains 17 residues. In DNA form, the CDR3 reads TGTGCCAGCAGTGACCCACTAGCGGGAATGGGGCACAATGAGCAGTTCTTC. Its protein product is CASSDPLAGMGHNEQFF.

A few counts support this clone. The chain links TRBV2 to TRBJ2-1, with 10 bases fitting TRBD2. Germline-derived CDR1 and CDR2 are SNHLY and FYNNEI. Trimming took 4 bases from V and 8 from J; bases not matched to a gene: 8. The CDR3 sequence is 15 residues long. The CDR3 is CASSVGLAGADEQFF. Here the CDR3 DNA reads TGTGCCAGCAGTGTTGGGCTAGCGGGAGCAGATGAGCAGTTCTTC.

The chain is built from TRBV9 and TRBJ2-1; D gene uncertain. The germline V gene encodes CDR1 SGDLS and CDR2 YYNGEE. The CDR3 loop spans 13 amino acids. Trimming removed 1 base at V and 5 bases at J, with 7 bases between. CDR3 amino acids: CASSVFLDNEQFF. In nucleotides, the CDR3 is TGTGCCAGCAGCGTATTCCTCGACAATGAGCAGTTCTTC.

This CDR3 reads CASSAPPAADTQYF. CDR3 coding DNA: TGTGCCAGCAGCGCCCCCCCGGCGGCAGATACGCAGTATTTT. This rearrangement joins TRBV28 to TRBJ2-3; no definite D call. V lost 6 bases and J 4 bases, leaving 14 bases between the germline ends. This CDR3 spans 14 amino acids. Looked up from germline, CDR1 is MDHEN and CDR2 is SYDVKM. The entire variable domain, with the rest obtained from reference TRBV28 and TRBJ2-3, is as follows: DVKVTQSSRYLVKRTGEKVFLECVQDMDHENMFWYRQDPGLGLRLIYFSYDVKMKEKGDIPEGYSVSREKKERFSLILESASTNQTSMYLCASSAPPAADTQYFGPGTRLTVL.

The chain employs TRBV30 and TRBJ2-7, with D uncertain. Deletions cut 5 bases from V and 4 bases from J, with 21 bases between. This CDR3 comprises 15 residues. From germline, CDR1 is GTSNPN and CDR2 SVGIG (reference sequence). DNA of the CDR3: TGTGCCTGGGGTCCAGGACCGACTTCGTGGTACGAGCAGTACTTC. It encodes CAWGPGPTSWYEQYF. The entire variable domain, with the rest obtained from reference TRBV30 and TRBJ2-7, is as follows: SQTIHQWPATLVQPVGSPLSLECTVEGTSNPNLYWYRQAAGRGLQLLFYSVGIGQISSEVPQNLSASRPQDRQFILSSKKLLLSDSGFYLCAWGPGPTSWYEQYFGPGTRLTVT.

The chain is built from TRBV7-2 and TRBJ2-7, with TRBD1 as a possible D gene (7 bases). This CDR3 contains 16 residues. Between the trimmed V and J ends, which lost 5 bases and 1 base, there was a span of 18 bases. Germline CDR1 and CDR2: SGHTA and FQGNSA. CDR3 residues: CASSHPPGGSSYEQYF. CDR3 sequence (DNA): TGTGCCAGCAGCCACCCCCCAGGGGGGAGTTCCTACGAGCAGTACTTC.

The CDR3 DNA follows: TGTGCCTGGAGTTCTATCCCCGGCTCCTACAATGAGCAGTTCTTC. Its protein product is CAWSSIPGSYNEQFF. The chain links TRBV30 to TRBJ2-1; no clear D. The CDR3 is 15 residues long. CDR1 is GTSNPN and CDR2 is SVGIG in the germline V gene (reference sequence). The V end lost 2 bases, the J end lost 0 bases, and 11 bases lay between the germline ends. The full variable domain, in which reference TRBV30 and TRBJ2-1 provide the parts outside the CDR3, is SQTIHQWPATLVQPVGSPLSLECTVEGTSNPNLYWYRQAAGRGLQLLFYSVGIGQISSEVPQNLSASRPQDRQFILSSKKLLLSDSGFYLCAWSSIPGSYNEQFFGPGTRLTVL.

CDR3 in amino acids: CASSLDGQSGNEQFF. The DNA for the CDR3 is TGTGCCAGCAGCTTAGACGGGCAATCCGGCAATGAGCAGTTCTTC. V is TRBV11-3 and J is TRBJ2-1, with D unclear. Trimming cost V 0 bases and J 6 bases, with 12 bases left between them. Germline V gene sequence: CDR1 SGHNT, CDR2 YENEEA. This CDR3 spans 15 amino acids.